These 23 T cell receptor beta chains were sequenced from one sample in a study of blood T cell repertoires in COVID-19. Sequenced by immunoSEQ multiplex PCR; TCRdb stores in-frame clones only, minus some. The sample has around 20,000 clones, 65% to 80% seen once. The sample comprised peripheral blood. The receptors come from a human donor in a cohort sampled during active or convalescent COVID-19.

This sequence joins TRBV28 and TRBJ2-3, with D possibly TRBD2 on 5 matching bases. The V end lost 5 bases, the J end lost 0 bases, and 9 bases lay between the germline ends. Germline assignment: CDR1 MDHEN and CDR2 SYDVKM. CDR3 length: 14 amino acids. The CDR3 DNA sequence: TGTGCCAGCAGTCCTTGGACTAGCACAGATACGCAGTATTTT. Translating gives CASSPWTSTDTQYF.

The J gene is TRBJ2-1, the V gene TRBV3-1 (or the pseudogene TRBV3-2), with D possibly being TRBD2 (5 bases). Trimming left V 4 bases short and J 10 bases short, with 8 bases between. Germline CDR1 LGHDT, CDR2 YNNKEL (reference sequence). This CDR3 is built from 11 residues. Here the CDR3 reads CASSRTGEQFF. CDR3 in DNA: TGTGCCAGCAGCCGGACGGGGGAGCAGTTCTTC.

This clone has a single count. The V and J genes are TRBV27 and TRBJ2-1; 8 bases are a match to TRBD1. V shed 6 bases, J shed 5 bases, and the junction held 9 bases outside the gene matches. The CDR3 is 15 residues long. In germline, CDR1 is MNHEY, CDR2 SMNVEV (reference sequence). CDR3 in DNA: TGTGCCAGCAGAAGACAGGGGTTGCTACACAATGAGCAGTTCTTC. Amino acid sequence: CASRRQGLLHNEQFF.

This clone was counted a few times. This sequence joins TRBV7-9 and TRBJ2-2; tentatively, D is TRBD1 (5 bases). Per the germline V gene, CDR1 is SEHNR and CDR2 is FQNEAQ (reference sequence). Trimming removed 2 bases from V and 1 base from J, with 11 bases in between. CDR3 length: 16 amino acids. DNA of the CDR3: TGTGCCAGCAGCTTACTGGGGCAGGGGAACACCGGGGAGCTGTTTTTT. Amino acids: CASSLLGQGNTGELFF.

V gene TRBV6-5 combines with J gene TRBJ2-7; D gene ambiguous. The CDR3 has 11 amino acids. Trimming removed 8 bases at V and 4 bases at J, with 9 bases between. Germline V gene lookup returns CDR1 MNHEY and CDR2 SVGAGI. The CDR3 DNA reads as TGTGCCAGCCGTAGAGGTTACGAGCAGTACTTC. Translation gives CASRRGYEQYF.

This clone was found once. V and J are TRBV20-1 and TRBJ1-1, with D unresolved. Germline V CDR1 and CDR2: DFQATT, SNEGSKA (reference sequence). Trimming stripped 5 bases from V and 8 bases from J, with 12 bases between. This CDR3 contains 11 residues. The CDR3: CSAHALLEAFF. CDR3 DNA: TGCAGTGCTCACGCGCTTCTCGAAGCTTTCTTT.

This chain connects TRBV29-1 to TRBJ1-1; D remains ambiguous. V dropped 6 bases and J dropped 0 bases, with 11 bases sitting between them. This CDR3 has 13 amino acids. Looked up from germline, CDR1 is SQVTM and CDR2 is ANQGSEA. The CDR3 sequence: CSVSLDLNTEAFF. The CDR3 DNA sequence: TGCAGCGTGTCTCTAGACTTGAACACTGAAGCTTTCTTT.

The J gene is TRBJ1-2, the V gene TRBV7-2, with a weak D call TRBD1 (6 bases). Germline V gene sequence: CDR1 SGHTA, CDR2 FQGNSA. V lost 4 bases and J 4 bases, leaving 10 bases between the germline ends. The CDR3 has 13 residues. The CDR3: CASSSNRVYGYTF. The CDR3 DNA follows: TGTGCCAGCAGCTCCAACAGGGTCTATGGCTACACCTTC. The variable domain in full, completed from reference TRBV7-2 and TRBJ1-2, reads GAGVSQSPSNKVTEKGKDVELRCDPISGHTALYWYRQSLGQGLEFLIYFQGNSAPDKSGLPSDRFSAERTGGSVSTLTIQRTQQEDSAVYLCASSSNRVYGYTFGSGTRLTVV.

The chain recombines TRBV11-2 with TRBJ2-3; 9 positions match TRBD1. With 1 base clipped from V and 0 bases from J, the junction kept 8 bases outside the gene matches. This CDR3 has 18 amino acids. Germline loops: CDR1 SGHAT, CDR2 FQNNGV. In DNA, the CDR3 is TGTGCCAGCAGCTTAGGAACCACAGGGGGCGGGAGCACAGATACGCAGTATTTT. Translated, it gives CASSLGTTGGGSTDTQYF. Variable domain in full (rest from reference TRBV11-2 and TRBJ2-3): EAGVAQSPRYKIIEKRQSVAFWCNPISGHATLYWYQQILGQGPKLLIQFQNNGVVDDSQLPKDRFSAERLKGVDSTLKIQPAKLEDSAVYLCASSLGTTGGGSTDTQYFGPGTRLTVL.

The CDR3 is CASQPGLDYEQYF. The CDR3 DNA reads as TGTGCCAGCCAGCCGGGACTAGACTACGAGCAGTACTTC. V usage is TRBV2 and J usage is TRBJ2-7; 8 nucleotides agree with TRBD2. After removal of 8 bases from V and 3 bases from J, the junction contained 6 bases not matched to a gene. From germline, CDR1 is SNHLY and CDR2 FYNNEI. This CDR3 comprises 13 residues.

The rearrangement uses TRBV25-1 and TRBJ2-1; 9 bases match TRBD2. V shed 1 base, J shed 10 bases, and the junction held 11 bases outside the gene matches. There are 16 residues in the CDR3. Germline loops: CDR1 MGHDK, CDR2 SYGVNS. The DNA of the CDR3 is TGTGCCAGCAGTGAATCTCTTGGGACTAGCTCTAAGGAGCAGTTCTTC. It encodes CASSESLGTSSKEQFF.

This CDR3 is CASSWGGRDPEKLFF. Written as DNA, the CDR3 is TGTGCCAGCAGTTGGGGGGGCAGGGACCCTGAAAAACTGTTTTTT. The chain is built from TRBV27 and TRBJ1-4, with D possibly being TRBD1 (6 bases). With 4 bases removed from V and 7 bases from J, the gap between germline ends came to 16 bases. This CDR3 is 15 amino acids long. Germline V gene data show CDR1 as MNHEY and CDR2 as SMNVEV (reference sequence).

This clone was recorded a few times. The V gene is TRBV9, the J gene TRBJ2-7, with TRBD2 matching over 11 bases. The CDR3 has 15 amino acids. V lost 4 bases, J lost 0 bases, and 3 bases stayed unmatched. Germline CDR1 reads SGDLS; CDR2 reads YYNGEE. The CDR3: CASSRTSGSSYEQYF. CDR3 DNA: TGTGCCAGCAGCCGCACTAGCGGGAGCTCCTACGAGCAGTACTTC.

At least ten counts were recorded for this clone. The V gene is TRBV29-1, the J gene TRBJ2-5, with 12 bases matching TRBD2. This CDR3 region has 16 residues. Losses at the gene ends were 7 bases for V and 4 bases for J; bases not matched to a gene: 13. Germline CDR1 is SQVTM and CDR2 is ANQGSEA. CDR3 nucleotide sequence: TGCAGCGGCCAGACTAGCGGGAGCATAAGACGAGAGACCCAGTACTTC. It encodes CSGQTSGSIRRETQYF.

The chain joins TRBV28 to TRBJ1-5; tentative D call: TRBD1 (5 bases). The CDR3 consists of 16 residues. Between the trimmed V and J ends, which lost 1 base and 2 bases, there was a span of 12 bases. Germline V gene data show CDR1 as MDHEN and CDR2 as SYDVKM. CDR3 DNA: TGTGCCAGCAGTTTATTAGGAGGGGAGGGCAATCAGCCCCAGCATTTT. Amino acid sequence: CASSLLGGEGNQPQHF.

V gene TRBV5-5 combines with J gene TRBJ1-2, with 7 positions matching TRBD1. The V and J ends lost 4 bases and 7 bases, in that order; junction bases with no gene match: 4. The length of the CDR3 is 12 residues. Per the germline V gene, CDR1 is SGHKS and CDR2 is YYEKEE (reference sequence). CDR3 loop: CASSTDRSGYTF. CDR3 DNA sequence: TGTGCCAGCAGCACGGACAGGAGTGGCTACACCTTC. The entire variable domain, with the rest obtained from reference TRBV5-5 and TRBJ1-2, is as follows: DAGVTQSPTHLIKTRGQQVTLRCSPISGHKSVSWYQQVLGQGPQFIFQYYEKEERGRGNFPDRFSARQFPNYSSELNVNALLLGDSALYLCASSTDRSGYTFGSGTRLTVV.

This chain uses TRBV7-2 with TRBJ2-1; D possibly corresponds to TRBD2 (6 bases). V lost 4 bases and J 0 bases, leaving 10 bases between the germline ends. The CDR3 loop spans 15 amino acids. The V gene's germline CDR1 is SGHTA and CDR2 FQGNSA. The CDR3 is CASSSRGSSYNEQFF. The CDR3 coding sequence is TGTGCCAGCAGCTCCCGGGGGAGCTCCTACAATGAGCAGTTCTTC.

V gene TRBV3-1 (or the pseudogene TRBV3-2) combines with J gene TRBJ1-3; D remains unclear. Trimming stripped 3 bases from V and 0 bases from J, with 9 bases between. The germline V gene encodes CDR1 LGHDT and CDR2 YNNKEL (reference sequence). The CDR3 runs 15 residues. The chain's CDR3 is CASSHGRSSGNTIYF. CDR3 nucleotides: TGTGCCAGCAGCCATGGGAGAAGCTCTGGAAACACCATATATTTT.

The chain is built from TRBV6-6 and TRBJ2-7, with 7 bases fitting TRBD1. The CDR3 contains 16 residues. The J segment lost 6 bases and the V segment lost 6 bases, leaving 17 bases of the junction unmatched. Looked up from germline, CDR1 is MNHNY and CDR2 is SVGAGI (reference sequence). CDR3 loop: CASSLSPGTESGEQYF. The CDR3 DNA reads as TGTGCCAGCAGCTTATCCCCCGGGACAGAGTCTGGCGAGCAGTACTTC.

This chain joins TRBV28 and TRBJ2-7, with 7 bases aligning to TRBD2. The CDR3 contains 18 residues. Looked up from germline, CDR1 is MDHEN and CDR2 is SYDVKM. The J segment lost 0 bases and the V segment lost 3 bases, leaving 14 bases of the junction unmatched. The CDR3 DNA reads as TGTGCCAGCAGTTTCCCCCCTCGTTTCGGGGGGAGCTCCTACGAGCAGTACGTC. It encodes CASSFPPRFGGSSYEQYV.

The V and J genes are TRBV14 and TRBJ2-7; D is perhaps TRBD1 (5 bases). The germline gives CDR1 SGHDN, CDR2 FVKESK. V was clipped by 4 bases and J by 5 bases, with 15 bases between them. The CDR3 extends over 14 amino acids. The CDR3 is CASSPQTGNNEQYF. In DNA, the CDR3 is TGTGCCAGCAGCCCTCAAACAGGAAACAACGAGCAGTACTTC.

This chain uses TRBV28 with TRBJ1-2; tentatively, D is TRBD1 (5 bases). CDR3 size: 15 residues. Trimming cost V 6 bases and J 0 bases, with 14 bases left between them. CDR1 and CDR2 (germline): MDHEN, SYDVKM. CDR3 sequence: CASRSTARANYGYTF. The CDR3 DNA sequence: TGTGCCAGCAGGTCGACAGCCCGAGCTAACTATGGCTACACCTTC.

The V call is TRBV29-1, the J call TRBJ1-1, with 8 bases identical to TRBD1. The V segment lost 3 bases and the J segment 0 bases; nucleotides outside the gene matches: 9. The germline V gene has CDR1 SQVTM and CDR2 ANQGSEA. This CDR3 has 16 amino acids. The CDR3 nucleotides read TGCAGCGTTGATCGCCAGGGGGCGCGGATGAACACTGAAGCTTTCTTT. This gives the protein CSVDRQGARMNTEAFF.